This T cell receptor beta chain was retrieved from a study of blood T cell repertoires in COVID-19. Study context: Spain, Italy and the United States supplied samples that represented acute and convalescent COVID-19. T cells, B-cell-depleted T cells, or PBMCs supplied cDNA or gDNA.

TCRdb's table, derived via immunoSEQ multiplex PCR, lists solely in-frame clones and lacks some. The table lists roughly 100,000 clones, approximately 87% of them singletons. Germline loops: CDR1 MDHEN, CDR2 SYDVKM. The CDR3 consists of 16 residues. Trimming removed 5 bases from V and 0 bases from J, with 11 bases in between. The V and J genes are TRBV28 and TRBJ1-6, with D possibly being TRBD1 (6 bases). What was sequenced was peripheral blood. The TCR sequence derives from a human donor in a cohort sampled during active or convalescent COVID-19. The CDR3 is CASSVDRSSYNSPLHF. The CDR3 coding sequence is TGTGCCAGCAGTGTAGACAGGAGCTCCTATAATTCACCCCTCCACTTT. The whole variable domain, remainder taken from reference TRBV28 and TRBJ1-6, is DVKVTQSSRYLVKRTGEKVFLECVQDMDHENMFWYRQDPGLGLRLIYFSYDVKMKEKGDIPEGYSVSREKKERFSLILESASTNQTSMYLCASSVDRSSYNSPLHFGNGTRLTVT.